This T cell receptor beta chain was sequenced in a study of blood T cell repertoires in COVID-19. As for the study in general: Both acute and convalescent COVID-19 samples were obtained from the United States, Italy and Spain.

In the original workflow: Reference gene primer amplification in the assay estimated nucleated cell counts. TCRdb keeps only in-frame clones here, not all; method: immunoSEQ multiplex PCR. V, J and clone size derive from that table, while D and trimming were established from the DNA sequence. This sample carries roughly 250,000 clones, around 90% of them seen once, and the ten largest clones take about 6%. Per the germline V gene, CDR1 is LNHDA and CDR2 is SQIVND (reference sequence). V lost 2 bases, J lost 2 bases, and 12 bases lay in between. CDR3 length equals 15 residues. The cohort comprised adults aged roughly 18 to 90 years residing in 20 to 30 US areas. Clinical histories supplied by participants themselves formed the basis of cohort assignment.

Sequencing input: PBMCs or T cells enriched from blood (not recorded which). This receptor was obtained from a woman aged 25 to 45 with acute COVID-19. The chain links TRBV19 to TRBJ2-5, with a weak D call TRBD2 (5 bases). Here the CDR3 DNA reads TGTGCCAGTAGTATAACCGGACTGCAGCAAGAGACCCAGTACTTC. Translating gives CASSITGLQQETQYF.